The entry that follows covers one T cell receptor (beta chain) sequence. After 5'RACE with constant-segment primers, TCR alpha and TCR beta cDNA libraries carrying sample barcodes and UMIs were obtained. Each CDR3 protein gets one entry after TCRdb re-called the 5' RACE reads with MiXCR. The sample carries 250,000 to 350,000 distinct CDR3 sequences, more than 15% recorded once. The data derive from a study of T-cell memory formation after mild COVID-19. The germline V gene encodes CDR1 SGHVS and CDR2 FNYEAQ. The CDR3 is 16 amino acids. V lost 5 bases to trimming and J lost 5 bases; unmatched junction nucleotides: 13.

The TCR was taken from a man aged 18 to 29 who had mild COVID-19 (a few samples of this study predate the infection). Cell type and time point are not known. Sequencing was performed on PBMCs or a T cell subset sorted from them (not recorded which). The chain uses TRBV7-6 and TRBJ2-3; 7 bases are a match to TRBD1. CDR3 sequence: CASSIETGWGGDTQYF. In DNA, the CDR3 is TGTGCCAGCAGCATAGAGACAGGGTGGGGTGGAGATACGCAGTATTTT.